This T cell receptor beta chain was sequenced during a study of beta chain features in type 1 diabetes. Study-level information: Similarity in age, gender and cell yields was seen between patients and healthy donors.

The isolated RNA, all of it, was reverse transcribed, so expressed TCRB transcripts were what got sequenced. TCRdb's table, derived via immunoSEQ multiplex PCR, lists solely in-frame clones and lacks some. The sample contains over 100,000 clones, 40% of which appear only once. CDR3 length equals 15 residues. With V trimmed by 6 bases and J by 3 bases, 8 bases remained unmatched. Germline V CDR1 and CDR2: MNHEY, SVGAGI. The clonotype originates from a woman aged 18-35 years in good health. The sample consisted of stem cell memory CD4+ T cells from blood. This chain uses TRBV6-5 with TRBJ2-7, with 10 nucleotides matching TRBD2. The CDR3 here is CASSQTSGSFYEQYF. CDR3 nucleotide sequence: TGTGCCAGCAGCCAGACTAGCGGGTCCTTCTACGAGCAGTACTTC.